The 3 T cell receptor beta chains below come from one sample, sequenced in a study of identical twins. TCRdb reprocessed the 5' RACE reads via MiXCR and lists one record per CDR3 protein. This sample has a few hundred thousand distinct CDR3 sequences; 13% to 15% occur once, and the top ten carry less than 0.5%. This sample also belongs to another study, concerning yellow fever vaccine responses in identical twins.

Sequenced input: CD4+ T cells sorted from blood. Source of these receptors: a woman between 18 and 30 years old in good health.

In DNA, the CDR3 is TGCGCCAGCAGCTCCAGGCGGTTCAGCGGGGAGCTGTTTTTT. Translation gives CASSSRRFSGELFF. The chain couples TRBV5-1 to TRBJ2-2; D is uncertain. The length of the CDR3 is 14 residues. CDR1 SGHRS and CDR2 YFSETQ come from the germline V gene. Between the trimmed V and J ends, which lost 3 bases and 7 bases, there was a span of 13 bases.

The chain recombines TRBV20-1 with TRBJ2-7; TRBD1 might be the D (6 bases). The V and J ends lost 4 bases and 2 bases respectively, with 15 bases between them. Germline V CDR1 and CDR2: DFQATT, SNEGSKA (reference sequence). CDR3 length equals 14 residues. The CDR3 DNA follows: TGCAGTGCTACAGTAGGGCAGGGGACCTACGAGCAGTACTTC. It translates to CSATVGQGTYEQYF.

In its sample, this clonotype was seen a few times. J is TRBJ1-1 and V is TRBV28; tentative D call: TRBD1 (5 bases). V was pared by 5 bases and J by 6 bases, with 19 bases between. CDR1 and CDR2 from the germline V gene are MDHEN and SYDVKM. The CDR3 loop spans 15 amino acids. The DNA for the CDR3 is TGTGCCAGCAGTCCATCGTGGCAGGGTACTCCTGAAGCTTTCTTT. Protein product: CASSPSWQGTPEAFF.